Each of the 12 T cell receptor beta chains below was sequenced from the same sample in a study of T cell repertoires in cytomegalovirus infection. In TCRdb, the reads were re-called with MiXCR into one record per CDR3 protein. The data show around 570,000 distinct CDR3 sequences, 40% seen once. For these receptors, no antigen is known. This specimen was cultured PBMCs, taken from culture after CMV antigen stimulation. These receptors were taken from a human donor in good health (CMV status not recorded). Some clones in this sample may be carry-over from other donors' samples.

This clonotype showed up just a few times. The chain employs TRBV7-6 and TRBJ1-6, with unresolved D. Germline CDR1 reads SGHVS; CDR2 reads FNYEAQ. V was trimmed by 1 base and J by 6 bases, leaving 10 bases between them. CDR3 size: 15 residues. The CDR3 sequence: CASSLERAANSPLHF. The CDR3 coding sequence is TGTGCCAGCAGCTTAGAACGGGCAGCTAATTCACCCCTCCACTTT.

This clonotype showed up just a few times. The J gene is TRBJ1-4, the V gene TRBV28; the D gene is possibly TRBD1 (5 bases). In germline, CDR1 is MDHEN, CDR2 SYDVKM. V lost 1 base to trimming and J lost 8 bases, with 11 bases between them. The CDR3 is made up of 14 amino acids. This CDR3 is CASSLSLGEEKLFF. In nucleotides, the CDR3 is TGTGCCAGCAGTTTATCCTTAGGGGAGGAAAAACTGTTTTTT.

The chain recombines TRBV5-1 with TRBJ1-4; D is possibly TRBD1 (6 bases). The CDR3 sequence is 14 residues long. From germline, CDR1 is SGHRS and CDR2 YFSETQ. V dropped 7 bases and J dropped 8 bases, with 18 bases sitting between them. The CDR3 coding sequence is TGCGCCAGCCGGGAACAGGGATTGGGCGAAAAACTGTTTTTT. This encodes CASREQGLGEKLFF.

Only one count was recorded for this clonotype. The chain couples TRBV6-6 to TRBJ2-7; 10 positions agree with TRBD2. Per the germline V gene, CDR1 is MNHNY and CDR2 is SVGAGI (reference sequence). The CDR3 extends over 15 amino acids. J was trimmed by 5 bases and V by 0 bases; bases with no gene match: 4. Here the CDR3 reads CASSYSPSGSHEQYF. The CDR3 nucleotides read TGTGCCAGCAGTTACTCTCCTAGCGGGAGCCACGAGCAGTACTTC.

This clonotype was seen a handful of times. The genes are TRBV7-2 and TRBJ2-2, with D tentatively TRBD2 (6 bases). The CDR3 consists of 15 residues. V lost 5 bases and J lost 3, with 13 bases in between. The germline CDR1 and CDR2 sequences are SGHTA and FQGNSA. The CDR3 nucleotides read TGTGCCAGCAGCCCGACTAGTAGCCACACCGGGGAGCTGTTTTTT. Translating gives CASSPTSSHTGELFF.

In its sample, this clonotype was seen a few times. The chain carries TRBV6-2 or TRBV6-3 and TRBJ2-1; either TRBD1 or TRBD2 may supply D (6 bases each). The CDR3 loop spans 15 amino acids. Germline V gives CDR1 MNHEY, CDR2 SVGEGT. V lost 4 bases, J lost 4 bases, and 14 bases lay in between. The DNA for the CDR3 is TGTGCCAGCAGTTTTGGGGGGCTACCTTACAATGAGCAGTTCTTC. This codes for CASSFGGLPYNEQFF.

This clonotype has just a few counts. The chain has TRBV7-2 and TRBJ2-3; the match to TRBD2 covers 7 bases. V lost 6 bases, J lost 5 bases, and 8 bases stayed unmatched. This CDR3 is 14 amino acids long. CDR1 is SGHTA and CDR2 is FQGNSA in the germline V gene. The CDR3 coding sequence is TGTGCCAGCAGTCCACCCGCGGGGGAAGATACGCAGTATTTT. This translates into CASSPPAGEDTQYF.

This clonotype was seen more than once but under ten times. The chain employs TRBV7-9 and TRBJ1-1, with a weak D call TRBD1 (5 bases). The CDR3 totals 14 residues. V was cut by 0 bases and J by 10 bases, with 15 bases left in between. Germline-derived CDR1 and CDR2 are SEHNR and FQNEAQ (reference sequence). The CDR3 nucleotides are TGTGCCAGCAGCTTAGCGGGATGGGGGTTAGGAGCTTTCTTT. Amino acids: CASSLAGWGLGAFF.

This clonotype was observed a few times. This chain joins TRBV7-2 and TRBJ2-7; TRBD1 agrees at 10 bases. The CDR3 totals 15 residues. Germline V gene sequence: CDR1 SGHTA, CDR2 FQGNSA. The J segment lost 2 bases and the V segment lost 5 bases, leaving 6 bases of the junction unmatched. The DNA for the CDR3 is TGTGCCAGCAGCCAACCGGGACAGGGGACCTACGAGCAGTACTTC. Residues: CASSQPGQGTYEQYF.

The chain joins TRBV6-8 to TRBJ2-3, with TRBD1 matching 7 bases. The CDR3 totals 16 residues. The V segment lost 6 bases and the J segment 0 bases; nucleotides outside the gene matches: 9. Germline CDR1 and CDR2: MNHGY and SAAAGT. The CDR3 reads CASSRGTEHSTDTQYF. In nucleotides, the CDR3 is TGTGCCAGCAGCCGAGGGACAGAGCATAGCACAGATACGCAGTATTTT.

This clonotype has more than one count but fewer than ten. The CDR3, as DNA: TGTGCCAGCCGCCGGGACTCGAGCTCCTACGAGCAGTACTTC. It codes for CASRRDSSSYEQYF. The chain is built from TRBV6-2 or TRBV6-3 and TRBJ2-7; D is possibly TRBD2 (6 bases). This CDR3 region has 14 residues. Deletions cut 8 bases from V and 0 bases from J, with 14 bases between. Per germline, CDR1 MNHEY and CDR2 SVGEGT.

The gene calls are TRBV5-4 and TRBJ2-1, with TRBD2 matching 11 bases. The CDR3 is made up of 15 amino acids. Trimming cost V 2 bases and J 6 bases; bases outside gene matches: 4. Germline V gene sequence: CDR1 SGHNT, CDR2 YYREEE (reference sequence). For the CDR3, the DNA is TGTGCCAGCAGCTTTGGACTAGCGGGCCCCAATGAGCAGTTCTTC. Translating gives CASSFGLAGPNEQFF.